The next 11 T cell receptor beta chains were all read from a single sample in a study of cytomegalovirus exposure and HLA in healthy donors. The study ran its PCR with 60 Vbeta and 13 Jbeta primers. Using immunoSEQ multiplex PCR, the repertoire was profiled, and TCRdb retains in-frame clones only, with some absent. Counted here are 190,000 or so clones, 65% to 85% occurring once; the ten biggest clones make up 0.098%. The sequencing input was PBMCs. Every receptor here comes from a boy aged 2-9 years in good health and CMV-seronegative.

The chain is built from TRBV10-3 and TRBJ1-1, with TRBD1 as a possible D gene (5 bases). The CDR3 runs 15 residues. V was pared by 4 bases and J by 1 base, with 13 bases between. Per the germline V gene, CDR1 is ENHRY and CDR2 is SYGVKD. CDR3: CAISGGASGNTEAFF. The CDR3 bases are TGTGCCATCAGTGGTGGGGCCTCCGGGAACACTGAAGCTTTCTTT.

This chain uses TRBV5-6 with TRBJ1-2; 10 nucleotides line up with TRBD1. Germline V gene lookup returns CDR1 SGHDT and CDR2 YYEEEE. The CDR3 spans 16 residues. V lost 0 bases to trimming and J lost 2 bases; unmatched junction nucleotides: 4. CDR3 bases: TGTGCCAGCAGCTTGGACCGACAGGGGGCCAACTATGGCTACACCTTC. This sequence encodes CASSLDRQGANYGYTF.

The J gene is TRBJ2-7, the V gene TRBV18; 7 bases are shared with TRBD1. The germline gives CDR1 KGHSH, CDR2 LQKENI. J was trimmed by 3 bases and V by 2 bases; bases with no gene match: 4. There are 14 residues in the CDR3. DNA for the CDR3: TGTGCCAGCTCACCAGGTCAGGGGGTCTACGAGCAGTACTTC. As protein: CASSPGQGVYEQYF.

The chain is built from TRBV5-4 and TRBJ2-7; no definite D call. This CDR3 is built from 13 residues. CDR1 is SGHNT, CDR2 YYREEE, per germline (reference sequence). The ends were cut back, 4 bases at V and 6 bases at J, with 14 bases in the middle. CDR3 coding DNA: TGTGCCAGCAGCCGATTAGACTCGGGCGAGCAGTACTTC. The encoded protein is CASSRLDSGEQYF.

J is TRBJ2-5 and V is TRBV4-2; D is uncertain. TRBJ2-7 explains the end of the DNA better; the J call may be wrong. The CDR3 is 16 residues long. Per the germline V gene, CDR1 is LGHNA and CDR2 is YNFKEQ. DNA for the CDR3: TGTGCCAGCAGCCAAGGTAGGCAAGCAGCCGACTACGAGCAGTACTTC. Its protein product is CASSQGRQAADYEQYF.

The chain links TRBV19 to TRBJ1-2; no reliable D call. The V gene's germline CDR1 is LNHDA and CDR2 SQIVND (reference sequence). This CDR3 has 15 residues. The germline V and J ends were trimmed by 9 bases and 2 bases, with 19 bases remaining between them. The CDR3 protein is CASPPGKSTNYGYTF. DNA for the CDR3: TGTGCCAGCCCACCGGGAAAAAGTACAAACTATGGCTACACCTTC.

The chain recombines TRBV10-3 with TRBJ1-2; 9 bases match TRBD1. Losses at the gene ends were 7 bases for V and 7 bases for J; bases not matched to a gene: 10. Germline lookup yields CDR1 ENHRY and CDR2 SYGVKD. This CDR3 comprises 14 residues. The CDR3 is CAITLDRGRGGYTF. The DNA for the CDR3 is TGTGCCATCACCCTGGACAGGGGCCGAGGTGGCTACACCTTC.

This clone was counted a single time. The chain carries TRBV27 and TRBJ1-2, with TRBD1 as a possible D gene (6 bases). Trimming removed 4 bases from V and 1 base from J, with 13 bases in between. Germline loops: CDR1 MNHEY, CDR2 SMNVEV (reference sequence). The CDR3 runs 15 residues. The CDR3 loop is CASSSAGTLNYGYTF. CDR3 DNA: TGTGCCAGCAGTTCAGCCGGGACACTTAACTATGGCTACACCTTC.

This chain joins TRBV6-5 and TRBJ1-2; TRBD1 is a possible D gene (5 bases). Trimming took off 7 bases at V and 1 base at J, with 13 bases between the two ends. The CDR3 has 14 amino acids. Germline assignment: CDR1 MNHEY and CDR2 SVGAGI. CDR3 sequence (DNA): TGTGCCAGCAATAGGGGAAGGGGTAACTATGGCTACACCTTC. It is translated as CASNRGRGNYGYTF.

The genes are TRBV7-5 and TRBJ2-1; the listed D gene, TRBD1, was not tested against the DNA. TRBV7-5 is deemed a pseudogene. The CDR3 is 14 amino acids. This chain's CDR3 is CARSLRGSGNEQFF. In DNA form, the CDR3 reads TGTGCCAGAAGTTTAAGGGGATCGGGCAATGAGCAGTTCTTC.

This clone was picked up a small number of times. The chain employs TRBV2 and TRBJ1-6, with TRBD1 matching 9 bases. The germline V gene encodes CDR1 SNHLY and CDR2 FYNNEI. The junction had 10 bases not matched to a gene; V was cut back by 6 bases and J by 10 bases. This CDR3 comprises 15 residues. Written as DNA, the CDR3 is TGTGCCAGCAGCAAGGAAGACAGGGGGAGATCACCCCTCCACTTT. It codes for CASSKEDRGRSPLHF.